This T cell receptor (beta chain) originates from a study of T cell repertoires in cytomegalovirus infection. Study overall: Based on public TCR beta signatures, there were indications of CMV infection and of a matching HLA type. Regarding the study as a whole: Individuals carrying CMV plus the relevant HLA were identified by cumulative frequency of public TCR beta families. HLA-C-restricted TCR beta clonotypes specific for CMV led the ex vivo response.

TCRdb re-called the reads through MiXCR, storing one row per CDR3 protein. This table holds under 300,000 distinct CDR3 sequences, 9% to 15% found once. This clonotype was counted many times. What it binds is unknown. The CDR3 extends over 15 amino acids. CDR1 is SGHTA, CDR2 FQGNSA, per germline. Unmatched junction bases numbered 6, after V lost 1 base and J lost 5 bases. The V gene is TRBV7-2, the J gene TRBJ2-7, with 9 positions matching TRBD2. The sequencing input was PBMCs. The receptor was derived from a human donor in good health (CMV status not recorded). Some clones in this sample may be carry-over from other donors' samples. The CDR3 coding sequence is TGTGCCAGCAGCTTAGATCTAGCGGGGCATAACGAGCAGTACTTC. As protein: CASSLDLAGHNEQYF.